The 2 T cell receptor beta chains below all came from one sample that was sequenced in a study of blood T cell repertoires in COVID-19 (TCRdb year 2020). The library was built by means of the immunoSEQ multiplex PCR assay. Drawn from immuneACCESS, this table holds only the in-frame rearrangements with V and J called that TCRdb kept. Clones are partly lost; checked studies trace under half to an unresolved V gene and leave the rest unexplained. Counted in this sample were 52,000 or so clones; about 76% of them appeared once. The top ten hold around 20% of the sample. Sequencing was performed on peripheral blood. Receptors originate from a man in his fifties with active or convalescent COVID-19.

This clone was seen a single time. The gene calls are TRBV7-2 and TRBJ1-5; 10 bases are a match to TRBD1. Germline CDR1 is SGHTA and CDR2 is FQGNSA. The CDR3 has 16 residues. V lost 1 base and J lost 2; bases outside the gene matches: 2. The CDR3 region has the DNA TGTGCCAGCAGCTTAGTGGGGACAGGGGGCAATCAGCCCCAGCATTTT. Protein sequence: CASSLVGTGGNQPQHF.

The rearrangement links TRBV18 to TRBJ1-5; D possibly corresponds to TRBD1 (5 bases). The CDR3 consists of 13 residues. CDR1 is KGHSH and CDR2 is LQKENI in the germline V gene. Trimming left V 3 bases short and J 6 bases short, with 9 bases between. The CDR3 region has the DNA TGTGCCAGCTCACCGGGGGGGATTCAGCCCCAGCATTTT. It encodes CASSPGGIQPQHF.